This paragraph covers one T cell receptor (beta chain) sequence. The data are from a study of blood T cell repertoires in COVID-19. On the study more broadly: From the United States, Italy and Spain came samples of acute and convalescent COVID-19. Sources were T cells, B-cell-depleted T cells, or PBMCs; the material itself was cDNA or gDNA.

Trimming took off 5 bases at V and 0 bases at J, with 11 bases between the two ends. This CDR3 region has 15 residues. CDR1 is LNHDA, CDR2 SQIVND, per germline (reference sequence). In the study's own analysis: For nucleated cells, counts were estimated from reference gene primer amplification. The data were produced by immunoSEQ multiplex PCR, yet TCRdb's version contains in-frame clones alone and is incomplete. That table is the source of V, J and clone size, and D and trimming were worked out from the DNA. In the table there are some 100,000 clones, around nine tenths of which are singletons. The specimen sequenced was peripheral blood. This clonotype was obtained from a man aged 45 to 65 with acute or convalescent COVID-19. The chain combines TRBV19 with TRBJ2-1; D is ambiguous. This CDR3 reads CASSSLPSSYNEQFF. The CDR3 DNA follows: TGTGCCAGTAGTTCCTTACCTAGCTCCTACAATGAGCAGTTCTTC.